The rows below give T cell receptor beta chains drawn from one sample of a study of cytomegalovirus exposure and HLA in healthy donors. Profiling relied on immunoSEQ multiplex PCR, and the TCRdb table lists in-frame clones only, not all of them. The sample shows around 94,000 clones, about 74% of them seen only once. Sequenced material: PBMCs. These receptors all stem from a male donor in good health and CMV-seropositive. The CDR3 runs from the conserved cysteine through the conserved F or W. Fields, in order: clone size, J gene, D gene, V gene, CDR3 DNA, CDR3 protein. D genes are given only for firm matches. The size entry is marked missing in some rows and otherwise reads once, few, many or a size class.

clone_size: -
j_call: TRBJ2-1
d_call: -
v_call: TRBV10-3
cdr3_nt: TGTGCCATCAGTGAGGCTAGCGTGTACAATGAGCAGTTCTTC
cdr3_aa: CAISEASVYNEQFF

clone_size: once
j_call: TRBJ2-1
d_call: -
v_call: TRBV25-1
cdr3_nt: TGTGCCAGCAGTGTGTTCGGGAGCTCCTACAATGAGCAGTTCTTC
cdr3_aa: CASSVFGSSYNEQFF

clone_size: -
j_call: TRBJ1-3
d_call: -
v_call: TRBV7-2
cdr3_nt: TGTGCCAGCAGCGAAGACAGGTTTGGAAACACCATATATTTT
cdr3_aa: CASSEDRFGNTIYF

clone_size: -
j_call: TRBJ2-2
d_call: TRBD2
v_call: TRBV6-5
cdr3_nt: TGTGCCAGCAGTTACTCGACTAGCGGGAGCACCGGGGAGCTGTTTTTT
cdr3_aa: CASSYSTSGSTGELFF

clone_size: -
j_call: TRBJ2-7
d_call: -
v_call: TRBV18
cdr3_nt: TGTGCCAGCTCACCAGGGGGAGGTAGCTACGAGCAGTACTTC
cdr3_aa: CASSPGGGSYEQYF

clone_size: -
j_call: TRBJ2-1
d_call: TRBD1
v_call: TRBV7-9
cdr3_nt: TGTGCCAGCAGCTACCGGGACAGGGGCCCCTACAATGAGCAGTTCTTC
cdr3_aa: CASSYRDRGPYNEQFF

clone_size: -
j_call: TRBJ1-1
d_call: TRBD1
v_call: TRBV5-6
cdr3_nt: TGTGCCAGCAGGGCTACAGGGGTGGCTGAAGCTTTCTTT
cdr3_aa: CASRATGVAEAFF

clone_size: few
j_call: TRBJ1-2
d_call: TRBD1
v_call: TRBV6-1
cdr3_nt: TGTGCCAGCAGGGAACCGGGACAGGGGGCTCGGCCTGGCTACACCTTC
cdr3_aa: CASREPGQGARPGYTF

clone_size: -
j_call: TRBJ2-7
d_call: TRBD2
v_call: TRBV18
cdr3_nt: TGTGCCAGCTCACCTCAGACTAGCGGGAGTGGCGAGCAGTACTTC
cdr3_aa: CASSPQTSGSGEQYF

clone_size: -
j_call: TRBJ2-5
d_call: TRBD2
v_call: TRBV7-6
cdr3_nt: TGTGCCAGCAGCTTAGCGGGGGGACTAGCGGGACAAGAGACCCAGTACTTC
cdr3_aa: CASSLAGGLAGQETQYF

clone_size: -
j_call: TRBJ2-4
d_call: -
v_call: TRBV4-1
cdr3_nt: TGCGCCAGCAGCCAAGACGCCCGGAACATTCAGTACTTC
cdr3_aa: CASSQDARNIQYF

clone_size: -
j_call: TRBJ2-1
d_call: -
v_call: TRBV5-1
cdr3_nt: TGCGCCAGCAGCTCGGGACTCGGGATTGGCTATGAGCAGTTCTTC
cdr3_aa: CASSSGLGIGYEQFF

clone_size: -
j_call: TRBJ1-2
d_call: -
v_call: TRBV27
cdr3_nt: TGTGCCAGCAGCCCGGAGCAGAGGTATGGCTACACCTTC
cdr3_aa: CASSPEQRYGYTF

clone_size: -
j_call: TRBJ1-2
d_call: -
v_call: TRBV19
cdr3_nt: TGTGCCAGTAGTATCCACCCCGCGTTCGGCTACACCTTC
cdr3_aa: CASSIHPAFGYTF

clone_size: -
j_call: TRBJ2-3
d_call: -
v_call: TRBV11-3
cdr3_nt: TGTGCCAGCAGCTTTTCAGGGAATGGAAATACGCAGTATTTT
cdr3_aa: CASSFSGNGNTQYF

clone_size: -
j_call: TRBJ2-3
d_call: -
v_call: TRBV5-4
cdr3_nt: TGTGCCAGCAGCTTGTTTGCGGGAGATACGCAGTATTTT
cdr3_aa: CASSLFAGDTQYF

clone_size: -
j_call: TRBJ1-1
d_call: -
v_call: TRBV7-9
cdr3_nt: TGTGCCAGCAGCCGAGTGGGAGGGTACACTGAAGCTTTCTTT
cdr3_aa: CASSRVGGYTEAFF

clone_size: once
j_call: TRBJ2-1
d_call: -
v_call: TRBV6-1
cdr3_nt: TGTGCCAGCAGTGAAGGGCGGGACGGGATCTATGAGCAGTTCTTC
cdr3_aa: CASSEGRDGIYEQFF

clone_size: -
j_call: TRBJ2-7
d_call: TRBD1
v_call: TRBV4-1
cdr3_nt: TGCGCCAGCAGCCTGTTCTCCACAGGGGGCGACTACGAGCAGTACTTC
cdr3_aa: CASSLFSTGGDYEQYF

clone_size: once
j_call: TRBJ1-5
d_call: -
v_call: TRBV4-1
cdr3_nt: TGCGCCAGCAGCCAAAGACAGCTCGATAGCAATCAGCCCCAGCATTTT
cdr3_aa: CASSQRQLDSNQPQHF

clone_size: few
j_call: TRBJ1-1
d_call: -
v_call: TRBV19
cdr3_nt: TGTGCCAGTAGTATAGTGGAACAGGGGAACACTGAAGCTTTCTTT
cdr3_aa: CASSIVEQGNTEAFF

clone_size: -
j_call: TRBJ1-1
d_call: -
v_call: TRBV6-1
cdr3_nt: TGTGCCAGCAGTAGGCCAGGGTTGGACACTGAAGCTTTCTTT
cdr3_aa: CASSRPGLDTEAFF

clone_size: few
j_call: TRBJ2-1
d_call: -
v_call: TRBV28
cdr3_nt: TGTGCCAGCAGTCTACCCCTACTAGTGAATGAGCAGTTCTTC
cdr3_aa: CASSLPLLVNEQFF

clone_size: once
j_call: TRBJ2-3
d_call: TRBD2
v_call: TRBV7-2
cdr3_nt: TGTGCCAGCAGCTTAGAGGCGGGAGCTGGCACAGATACGCAGTATTTT
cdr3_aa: CASSLEAGAGTDTQYF

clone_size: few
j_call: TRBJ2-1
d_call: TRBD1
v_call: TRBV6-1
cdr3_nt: TGTGCCAGCAGTGTTCTTGGGACAGGGGGTAACAATGAGCAGTTCTTC
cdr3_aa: CASSVLGTGGNNEQFF

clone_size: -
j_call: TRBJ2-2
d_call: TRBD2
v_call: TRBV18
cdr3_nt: TGTGCCAGCTCACCAAGTTCTAGCGGGAGGACCGGGGAGCTGTTTTTT
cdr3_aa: CASSPSSSGRTGELFF